Following are 30 T cell receptor beta chains from one sample sequenced in a study of blood T cell repertoires in COVID-19. This table comes from immunoSEQ multiplex PCR, and its TCRdb copy is limited to in-frame clones, with some not included. This repertoire shows about 46,000 clones, about 89% found once; its top ten account for 15%. Sequenced: peripheral blood. These receptors came from a human donor in a cohort sampled during active COVID-19.

The chain recombines TRBV30 with TRBJ1-5; D perhaps matches TRBD1 (6 bases). Trimming took off 0 bases at V and 5 bases at J, with 14 bases between the two ends. From germline, CDR1 is GTSNPN and CDR2 SVGIG (reference sequence). The CDR3 length is 15 residues. The CDR3: CAWSVPWGPYQPQHF. CDR3 DNA sequence: TGTGCCTGGAGTGTACCGTGGGGGCCCTATCAGCCCCAGCATTTT.

The chain carries TRBV27 and TRBJ2-7; D gene uncertain. The germline V gene encodes CDR1 MNHEY and CDR2 SMNVEV (reference sequence). The CDR3 has 13 residues. Trimming removed 3 bases from V and 0 bases from J, with 6 bases in between. CDR3 bases: TGTGCCAGCAGTTTCCCTAGCTCCTACGAGCAGTACTTC. This codes for CASSFPSSYEQYF.

J is TRBJ2-7 and V is TRBV3-1 (or the pseudogene TRBV3-2); TRBD1 is a possible D gene (5 bases). The CDR3 spans 14 residues. The V end lost 6 bases, the J end lost 6 bases, and 18 bases lay between the germline ends. CDR1 is LGHDT and CDR2 is YNNKEL in the germline V gene (reference sequence). The CDR3 is CASRQMTVPGEQYF. The CDR3 DNA reads as TGTGCCAGCAGACAAATGACAGTTCCTGGCGAGCAGTACTTC.

The J gene is TRBJ1-4, the V gene TRBV5-1; TRBD1 aligns across 8 bases. Looked up from germline, CDR1 is SGHRS and CDR2 is YFSETQ. The V and J ends lost 7 bases and 4 bases, in that order; junction bases with no gene match: 6. The CDR3 extends over 14 amino acids. The DNA for the CDR3 is TGCGCCAGCGATACAGGGGGGGATAATGAAAAACTGTTTTTT. It encodes CASDTGGDNEKLFF.

The chain is built from TRBV5-5 and TRBJ1-6; TRBD1 is a possible D gene (6 bases). CDR1 and CDR2 from the germline V gene are SGHKS and YYEKEE (reference sequence). V dropped 4 bases and J dropped 10 bases, with 18 bases sitting between them. The CDR3 length is 15 residues. This CDR3 is CASSQQGAGSSPLHF. As DNA, the CDR3 is TGTGCCAGCAGCCAACAGGGCGCGGGCTCATCACCCCTCCACTTT. Combining the CDR3 with reference TRBV5-5 and TRBJ1-6 gives the whole variable domain DAGVTQSPTHLIKTRGQQVTLRCSPISGHKSVSWYQQVLGQGPQFIFQYYEKEERGRGNFPDRFSARQFPNYSSELNVNALLLGDSALYLCASSQQGAGSSPLHFGNGTRLTVT.

This clone was detected once. The chain couples TRBV6-2 or TRBV6-3 to TRBJ1-2; TRBD1 matches 7 bases. Unmatched junction bases numbered 16, after V lost 0 bases and J lost 3 bases. The CDR3 length is 19 residues. Germline V CDR1 and CDR2: MNHEY, SVGEGT. CDR3 loop: CASSYSRTGQPPGHYGYTF. CDR3 nucleotides: TGTGCCAGCAGTTACTCTCGAACGGGACAGCCCCCGGGGCACTATGGCTACACCTTC.

The rearrangement joins TRBV4-1 to TRBJ2-2, with 7 positions matching TRBD2. Unmatched junction bases numbered 10, after V lost 3 bases and J lost 0 bases. The CDR3 totals 18 residues. Germline lookup yields CDR1 MGHRA and CDR2 YSYEKL. CDR3 sequence: CASSHLSRDYSNTGELFF. The CDR3 DNA reads as TGCGCCAGCAGCCATCTCTCCCGGGACTATTCGAACACCGGGGAGCTGTTTTTT.

The chain has TRBV6-4 and TRBJ2-3; TRBD2 matches at 10 bases. Germline loops: CDR1 MRHNA, CDR2 SNTAGT. Trimming cost V 5 bases and J 0 bases; bases outside gene matches: 5. This CDR3 is built from 16 residues. For the CDR3, the DNA is TGTGCCAGCAGTCCACTTAGCGGGGGGAGCACAGATACGCAGTATTTT. This gives the protein CASSPLSGGSTDTQYF.

The chain has TRBV5-5 and TRBJ1-1; the match to TRBD1 covers 7 bases. The germline V gene has CDR1 SGHKS and CDR2 YYEKEE (reference sequence). The CDR3 spans 12 residues. J lost 7 bases, V lost 4 bases, and 4 bases had no gene match. The CDR3 sequence is CASSPTGVEAFF. The CDR3, as DNA: TGTGCCAGCAGCCCTACAGGGGTTGAAGCTTTCTTT.

This clone was seen once. The chain uses TRBV7-9 and TRBJ2-5; tentative D call: TRBD2 (6 bases). Germline CDR1 reads SEHNR; CDR2 reads FQNEAQ (reference sequence). V was trimmed by 5 bases and J by 5 bases, leaving 15 bases between them. The CDR3 totals 14 residues. The CDR3 reads CASSRDFIRETQYF. The CDR3, as DNA: TGTGCCAGCAGCCGGGACTTTATACGGGAGACCCAGTACTTC.

The chain couples TRBV5-4 to TRBJ2-5; no definite D call. Germline lookup yields CDR1 SGHNT and CDR2 YYREEE (reference sequence). The CDR3 spans 15 residues. The V end was cut by 4 bases, the J end by 2 bases, with 15 bases between. CDR3 bases: TGTGCCAGCAGCAAGGAATCCAAGACTCAAGAGACCCAGTACTTC. Translation: CASSKESKTQETQYF.

V gene TRBV5-5 combines with J gene TRBJ2-3; 9 positions agree with TRBD2. The CDR3 has 16 amino acids. The junction had 8 bases not matched to a gene; V was cut back by 0 bases and J by 6 bases. Germline assignment: CDR1 SGHKS and CDR2 YYEKEE (reference sequence). The CDR3 protein is CASSLAVAGVGDTQYF. CDR3 coding DNA: TGTGCCAGCAGCTTGGCCGTAGCGGGAGTGGGTGATACGCAGTATTTT.

In its sample, this clone ranks as large (0.1 to 1%). The chain recombines TRBV15 with TRBJ1-5; D is unclear. In germline, CDR1 is LNHNV, CDR2 YYDKDF (reference sequence). The CDR3 runs to 15 residues. V lost 0 bases and J 1 base, leaving 7 bases between the germline ends. CDR3: CATSRDLGSNQPQHF. CDR3 sequence (DNA): TGTGCCACCAGCAGAGATCTAGGCAGCAATCAGCCCCAGCATTTT.

This clone occurred a few times. This rearrangement joins TRBV9 to TRBJ1-3, with 7 bases fitting TRBD1. Germline CDR1 and CDR2: SGDLS and YYNGEE. J was trimmed by 0 bases and V by 4 bases; bases with no gene match: 7. The CDR3 sequence is 16 residues long. CDR3 in amino acids: CASSPHSGGSGNTIYF. The CDR3 DNA reads TGTGCCAGCAGCCCCCACTCAGGGGGCTCTGGAAACACCATATATTTT.

This chain links TRBV5-1 with TRBJ2-7, with D maybe TRBD2 (6 bases). V shed 6 bases and J shed 5 bases, with 21 bases lying between them. The CDR3 runs 15 residues. CDR1 and CDR2 (germline): SGHRS, YFSETQ. CDR3: CASTHRDSLGNEQYF. Written as DNA, the CDR3 is TGCGCCAGCACTCACCGGGACTCCCTAGGGAACGAGCAGTACTTC.

This chain joins TRBV19 and TRBJ2-1; TRBD1 matches at 8 bases. Per germline, CDR1 LNHDA and CDR2 SQIVND (reference sequence). This CDR3 is 12 amino acids long. The trim removed 9 bases at V and 6 bases at J, leaving 4 bases unmatched. CDR3 protein: CASQGASNEQFF. The CDR3 DNA is TGTGCCAGCCAGGGGGCTAGCAATGAGCAGTTCTTC.

V usage is TRBV7-2 and J usage is TRBJ1-2; D perhaps matches TRBD1 (6 bases). Looked up from germline, CDR1 is SGHTA and CDR2 is FQGNSA. The CDR3 is made up of 14 amino acids. Trimming pared 1 base from V and 3 bases from J, leaving 9 bases between. As DNA, the CDR3 is TGTGCCAGCAGCTTAGAAGGGGGGGACTATGGCTACACCTTC. Protein: CASSLEGGDYGYTF.

This clone was detected only a few times. The V gene is TRBV5-1, the J gene TRBJ2-7; TRBD1 aligns across 8 bases. J lost 4 bases, V lost 1 base, and 13 bases had no gene match. This CDR3 comprises 17 residues. CDR1 SGHRS and CDR2 YFSETQ come from the germline V gene. CDR3 amino acids: CASSLPSGGAWNYEQYF. CDR3 nucleotides: TGCGCCAGCAGCTTGCCCTCAGGGGGCGCTTGGAATTACGAGCAGTACTTC.

This clone showed up just a few times. The V call is TRBV10-3, the J call TRBJ1-6, with D maybe TRBD1 (5 bases). This CDR3 spans 16 amino acids. Germline V gene data show CDR1 as ENHRY and CDR2 as SYGVKD. The V end lost 0 bases, the J end lost 6 bases, and 12 bases lay between the germline ends. The CDR3 region is CAISESVGQANSPLHF. CDR3 bases: TGTGCCATCAGTGAGTCGGTGGGGCAGGCTAATTCACCCCTCCACTTT.

The chain combines TRBV10-3 with TRBJ2-7; weak D call: TRBD1 (6 bases). Deletions cut 10 bases from V and 3 bases from J, with 16 bases between. The CDR3 runs to 13 residues. Germline V gene lookup returns CDR1 ENHRY and CDR2 SYGVKD. CDR3 DNA sequence: TGTGCCACCGCCCTTTTACAGGGCTACGAGCAGTACTTC. This gives the protein CATALLQGYEQYF.

This sequence joins TRBV11-2 and TRBJ2-1; 8 nucleotides match TRBD2. Trimming removed 1 base from V and 8 bases from J; junction bases left unmatched: 4. There are 14 residues in the CDR3. CDR1 and CDR2 from the germline V gene are SGHAT and FQNNGV. CDR3 amino acids: CASSLAGTRYEQFF. The CDR3 coding sequence is TGTGCCAGCAGCTTAGCAGGGACTAGATATGAGCAGTTCTTC.

The chain employs TRBV11-2 and TRBJ2-7, with D perhaps matching TRBD2 (5 bases). Trimming left V 2 bases short and J 1 base short, with 6 bases between. Germline CDR1 is SGHAT and CDR2 is FQNNGV. CDR3 size: 13 residues. This CDR3 is CASSLRGSYEQYF. The CDR3 region has the DNA TGTGCCAGCAGCTTACGCGGGTCCTACGAGCAGTACTTC.

The chain is built from TRBV7-9 and TRBJ1-1, with D perhaps matching TRBD1 (6 bases). V gave up 5 bases and J gave up 9 bases, with 16 bases separating them. The germline V gene encodes CDR1 SEHNR and CDR2 FQNEAQ (reference sequence). The CDR3 is made up of 13 amino acids. The CDR3 spells CASSPTGLRQAFF. CDR3 coding DNA: TGTGCCAGCAGCCCCACAGGGTTACGACAAGCTTTCTTT.

A few counts support this clone. This chain connects TRBV30 to TRBJ1-2; TRBD1 is a possible D gene (5 bases). This CDR3 has 13 residues. Germline-derived CDR1 and CDR2 are GTSNPN and SVGIG (reference sequence). The ends were cut back, 5 bases at V and 8 bases at J, with 18 bases in the middle. The CDR3 sequence: CAWDSRGEKGYTF. The CDR3 DNA reads as TGTGCCTGGGATAGCCGGGGGGAAAAGGGCTACACCTTC.

The chain links TRBV7-3 to TRBJ2-5; 9 nucleotides align to TRBD2. With 5 bases clipped from V and 5 bases from J, the junction kept 3 bases outside the gene matches. This CDR3 has 13 residues. CDR1 and CDR2 from the germline V gene are SGHTA and FQGTGA. In DNA, the CDR3 is TGTGCCAGCAGCGCGGGAGGGAAGGAGACCCAGTACTTC. Its translation: CASSAGGKETQYF.

The V call is TRBV13, the J call TRBJ1-4; D unresolved. The germline gives CDR1 PRHDT, CDR2 FYEKMQ (reference sequence). Trimming pared 0 bases from V and 0 bases from J, leaving 8 bases between. The CDR3 has 16 amino acids. CDR3 in DNA: TGTGCCAGCAGCTTAGGGTCAGAGGCAACTAATGAAAAACTGTTTTTT. It is translated as CASSLGSEATNEKLFF.

The J gene is TRBJ1-2, the V gene TRBV6-2 or TRBV6-3, with 9 bases aligning to TRBD1. Per the germline V gene, CDR1 is MNHEY and CDR2 is SVGEGT. V shed 5 bases, J shed 4 bases, and the junction held 2 bases outside the gene matches. CDR3 length: 13 residues. CDR3 nucleotide sequence: TGTGCCAGCAGTCTGACAGGGGGCTATGGCTACACCTTC. It encodes CASSLTGGYGYTF.

The rearrangement uses TRBV6-1 and TRBJ1-5; D is unresolved. The V gene's germline CDR1 is MNHNS and CDR2 SASEGT. V was trimmed by 0 bases and J by 4 bases, leaving 10 bases between them. This CDR3 has 15 residues. CDR3 sequence: CASSEASRRNQPQHF. In nucleotides, the CDR3 is TGTGCCAGCAGTGAAGCTTCGCGCCGGAATCAGCCCCAGCATTTT.

The chain couples TRBV28 to TRBJ2-1; 9 bases match TRBD1. Per the germline V gene, CDR1 is MDHEN and CDR2 is SYDVKM. Trimming cost V 5 bases and J 2 bases; bases outside gene matches: 10. The CDR3 is 17 residues long. The CDR3 loop is CASSPSDRGFPYNEQFF. The CDR3 nucleotides are TGTGCCAGCAGTCCCTCGGACAGGGGATTCCCCTACAATGAGCAGTTCTTC.

V usage is TRBV7-6 and J usage is TRBJ2-3; 7 bases map to TRBD2. V lost 1 base to trimming and J lost 4 bases; unmatched junction nucleotides: 8. Germline CDR1 reads SGHVS; CDR2 reads FNYEAQ. The CDR3 totals 16 residues. CDR3 in amino acids: CASSLGRGSAADTQYF. Written as DNA, the CDR3 is TGTGCCAGCAGCTTAGGCCGCGGGAGCGCGGCAGATACGCAGTATTTT.